Each of the 24 T cell receptor beta chains below was sequenced from the same sample in a study of cytomegalovirus exposure and HLA in healthy donors. The table came from immunoSEQ multiplex PCR; TCRdb's copy has only in-frame clones and leaves some out. The table records 200,000 to 300,000 clones, 90% of them present only once. The sequenced sample was PBMCs. The receptors here all came from a woman aged 30 to 39 in good health and CMV-seronegative.

The V and J genes are TRBV11-3 and TRBJ2-7; D gene uncertain. V lost 1 base and J lost 3, with 7 bases in between. Looked up from germline, CDR1 is SGHNT and CDR2 is YENEEA. This CDR3 region has 13 residues. In DNA, the CDR3 is TGTGCCAGCAGCTTAGCCGGGTACTACGAGCAGTACTTC. Translating it yields CASSLAGYYEQYF.

The chain uses TRBV15 and TRBJ2-7; D unresolved. The V gene's germline CDR1 is LNHNV and CDR2 YYDKDF (reference sequence). The CDR3 covers 15 residues. V lost 2 bases and J lost 1, with 12 bases in between. In DNA form, the CDR3 reads TGTGCCACCAGCAGACGACTCCCTGGGTCCTACGAGCAGTACTTC. Its translation: CATSRRLPGSYEQYF.

The chain is built from TRBV13 and TRBJ2-2; D gene uncertain. Trimming removed 2 bases from V and 5 bases from J, with 12 bases in between. This CDR3 has 15 residues. Germline CDR1 PRHDT, CDR2 FYEKMQ (reference sequence). DNA of the CDR3: TGTGCCAGCAGCTTATTGTCGTTGAAAACCGGGGAGCTGTTTTTT. It translates to CASSLLSLKTGELFF.

DNA of the CDR3: TGTGCCAGCAGCTTGAAAAACTACGAGCAGTACTTC. It translates to CASSLKNYEQYF. The chain employs TRBV5-6 and TRBJ2-7, with unresolved D. The CDR3 has 12 amino acids. V shed 1 base and J shed 3 bases, with 5 bases lying between them. Germline V gene sequence: CDR1 SGHDT, CDR2 YYEEEE.

The V and J genes are TRBV19 and TRBJ2-7; the match to TRBD2 covers 14 bases. Trimming took 6 bases from V and 4 from J; bases not matched to a gene: 5. CDR3 length: 15 residues. Germline V lookup: CDR1 LNHDA, CDR2 SQIVND (reference sequence). CDR3 DNA: TGTGCCAGTAGGCCGACTAGCGGGAGGGGGTACGAGCAGTACTTC. Translating gives CASRPTSGRGYEQYF.

The chain links TRBV6-6 to TRBJ1-2; D is uncertain. V was cut by 6 bases and J by 3 bases, with 14 bases left in between. This CDR3 region has 14 residues. Germline V gene lookup returns CDR1 MNHNY and CDR2 SVGAGI (reference sequence). The CDR3 DNA reads TGTGCCAGCAGGCGGCTTGATAAGGACTATGGCTACACCTTC. The encoded protein is CASRRLDKDYGYTF.

The gene calls are TRBV19 and TRBJ2-7; TRBD2 matches at 12 bases. The germline CDR1 and CDR2 sequences are LNHDA and SQIVND (reference sequence). V shed 3 bases, J shed 2 bases, and the junction held 5 bases outside the gene matches. The CDR3 sequence is 16 residues long. CDR3 loop: CASSMLGLAGAYEQYF. As DNA, the CDR3 is TGTGCCAGTAGTATGCTGGGACTAGCGGGTGCCTACGAGCAGTACTTC. The full variable domain, in which reference TRBV19 and TRBJ2-7 provide the parts outside the CDR3, is DGGITQSPKYLFRKEGQNVTLSCEQNLNHDAMYWYRQDPGQGLRLIYYSQIVNDFQKGDIAEGYSVSREKKESFPLTVTSAQKNPTAFYLCASSMLGLAGAYEQYFGPGTRLTVT.

The V gene is TRBV30, the J gene TRBJ1-1; D is uncertain. CDR3 length: 14 amino acids. Germline V gives CDR1 GTSNPN, CDR2 SVGIG (reference sequence). The V end was cut by 4 bases, the J end by 0 bases, with 12 bases between. Here the CDR3 reads CAWKRVDMNTEAFF. The CDR3 DNA reads as TGTGCCTGGAAACGAGTGGATATGAACACTGAAGCTTTCTTT.

The chain is built from TRBV28 and TRBJ1-2; D gene uncertain. V lost 7 bases and J lost 3, with 15 bases in between. CDR1 MDHEN and CDR2 SYDVKM come from the germline V gene. The CDR3 contains 14 residues. CDR3 sequence reads: CASTSLDGDYGYTF. The CDR3 DNA reads TGTGCCAGCACCTCACTGGACGGAGACTATGGCTACACCTTC.

The chain has TRBV2 and TRBJ1-1, with D tentatively TRBD1 (5 bases). This CDR3 has 15 amino acids. Trimming removed 2 bases from V and 0 bases from J, with 10 bases in between. CDR1 and CDR2 (germline): SNHLY, FYNNEI. For the CDR3, the DNA is TGTGCCAGCAGTGAATGGCAGGGAGTGAACACTGAAGCTTTCTTT. This encodes CASSEWQGVNTEAFF.

The chain employs TRBV11-3 and TRBJ2-2, with 7 bases lining up with TRBD1. The length of the CDR3 is 15 residues. V dropped 4 bases and J dropped 7; count of bases not matched to a gene: 9. Per the germline V gene, CDR1 is SGHNT and CDR2 is YENEEA. This chain's CDR3 is CASSSSRQGSGELFF. CDR3 DNA: TGTGCCAGCAGCTCTAGCCGACAGGGCAGCGGGGAGCTGTTTTTT.

The chain is built from TRBV27 and TRBJ1-5, with TRBD1 matching over 10 bases. This CDR3 region has 17 residues. CDR1 and CDR2 from the germline V gene are MNHEY and SMNVEV (reference sequence). J lost 4 bases, V lost 6 bases, and 12 bases had no gene match. The CDR3 loop reads CASSRNWGQGRNQPQHF. CDR3 DNA: TGTGCCAGCAGCCGGAATTGGGGACAGGGGAGAAATCAGCCCCAGCATTTT.

The gene calls are TRBV5-6 and TRBJ2-1, with TRBD1 as a possible D gene (6 bases). There are 13 residues in the CDR3. V was clipped by 2 bases and J by 6 bases, with 9 bases between them. Germline-derived CDR1 and CDR2 are SGHDT and YYEEEE. For the CDR3, the DNA is TGTGCCAGCAGCTTTACAGGGTTCAATGAGCAGTTCTTC. Its protein is CASSFTGFNEQFF.

The chain recombines TRBV30 with TRBJ1-2; TRBD1 might be the D (5 bases). Deletions cut 6 bases from V and 4 bases from J, with 15 bases between. Germline values: CDR1 GTSNPN, CDR2 SVGIG (reference sequence). The CDR3 covers 13 residues. This CDR3 is CACGTVTAYGYTF. CDR3 sequence (DNA): TGTGCCTGCGGAACGGTGACAGCCTATGGCTACACCTTC. Full variable domain (remainder filled in from reference TRBV30 and TRBJ1-2): SQTIHQWPATLVQPVGSPLSLECTVEGTSNPNLYWYRQAAGRGLQLLFYSVGIGQISSEVPQNLSASRPQDRQFILSSKKLLLSDSGFYLCACGTVTAYGYTFGSGTRLTVV.

This clone came up once. The chain employs TRBV18 and TRBJ1-1; D is unresolved. The germline V and J ends were trimmed by 4 bases and 1 base, with 22 bases remaining between them. Germline V lookup: CDR1 KGHSH, CDR2 LQKENI. The CDR3 totals 18 residues. The CDR3 sequence: CASSLRPLPSLRNTEAFF. The CDR3 bases are TGTGCCAGCTCACTGAGACCCTTACCGAGCTTACGGAACACTGAAGCTTTCTTT.

The chain joins TRBV27 to TRBJ2-1, with TRBD1 identical over 7 bases. V lost 6 bases to trimming and J lost 7 bases; unmatched junction nucleotides: 21. This CDR3 comprises 18 residues. CDR1 and CDR2 from the germline V gene are MNHEY and SMNVEV (reference sequence). The chain's CDR3 is CASSLMQWGTGVENEQFF. The CDR3 DNA sequence: TGTGCCAGCAGCCTTATGCAGTGGGGTACAGGGGTTGAGAATGAGCAGTTCTTC.

The rearrangement uses TRBV27 and TRBJ2-3; D is undetermined. The CDR3 is 14 residues long. V was cut by 4 bases and J by 3 bases, with 11 bases left in between. Germline lookup yields CDR1 MNHEY and CDR2 SMNVEV (reference sequence). As DNA, the CDR3 is TGTGCCAGCAGTTCGGGCCAGAGAACAGATACGCAGTATTTT. This encodes CASSSGQRTDTQYF.

This clone was observed a single time. The rearrangement links TRBV6-5 to TRBJ2-7, with 9 positions matching TRBD1. CDR1 is MNHEY and CDR2 is SVGAGI in the germline V gene. The J segment lost 3 bases and the V segment lost 2 bases, leaving 8 bases of the junction unmatched. The CDR3 sequence is 16 residues long. CDR3 amino acids: CASSYQGGQGYYEQYF. The CDR3, as DNA: TGTGCCAGCAGTTACCAGGGCGGACAGGGGTACTACGAGCAGTACTTC.

The chain employs TRBV2 and TRBJ2-7; TRBD2 matches 9 bases. Looked up from germline, CDR1 is SNHLY and CDR2 is FYNNEI. Losses at the gene ends were 3 bases for V and 4 bases for J; bases not matched to a gene: 7. This CDR3 is built from 15 residues. The CDR3 loop reads CASSDGASGIYEQYF. The CDR3, as DNA: TGTGCCAGCAGTGATGGGGCTAGCGGGATATACGAGCAGTACTTC.

This chain connects TRBV2 to TRBJ2-3; 9 bases line up with TRBD1. CDR1 is SNHLY, CDR2 FYNNEI, per germline. Trimming took 6 bases from V and 2 from J; bases not matched to a gene: 6. This CDR3 has 15 amino acids. CDR3 DNA: TGTGCCAGCAGCCCCCGGGACAGGGTCACAGATACGCAGTATTTT. Protein product: CASSPRDRVTDTQYF.

The rearrangement links TRBV5-6 to TRBJ2-7; maybe TRBD2 (5 bases). The V end lost 1 base, the J end lost 4 bases, and 12 bases lay between the germline ends. There are 14 residues in the CDR3. Germline V gives CDR1 SGHDT, CDR2 YYEEEE. The CDR3 region has the DNA TGTGCCAGCAGCTTGACGGAGGAACGATACGAGCAGTACTTC. Its translation is CASSLTEERYEQYF. Together with reference TRBV5-6 and TRBJ2-7, the CDR3 gives the full variable domain: DAGVTQSPTHLIKTRGQQVTLRCSPKSGHDTVSWYQQALGQGPQFIFQYYEEEERQRGNFPDRFSGHQFPNYSSELNVNALLLGDSALYLCASSLTEERYEQYFGPGTRLTVT.

The V and J genes are TRBV6-4 and TRBJ2-2, with D unclear. Per the germline V gene, CDR1 is MRHNA and CDR2 is SNTAGT. The CDR3 covers 13 residues. Deletions cut 2 bases from V and 5 bases from J, with 6 bases between. The CDR3 DNA reads as TGTGCCAGCAGTGACAGTGAGACCGGGGAGCTGTTTTTT. The encoded protein is CASSDSETGELFF.

The chain employs TRBV19 and TRBJ2-6, with D perhaps TRBD1 (5 bases). Germline V CDR1 and CDR2: LNHDA, SQIVND (reference sequence). Trimming shortened V by 5 bases and J by 3 bases, and 11 bases separated the two germline ends. The CDR3 sequence is 15 residues long. CDR3 in DNA: TGTGCCAGTAGTCCTACAGGATTTGGGGCCAACGTCCTGACTTTC. It specifies CASSPTGFGANVLTF.

This clone was seen a few times. The chain joins TRBV30 to TRBJ2-7; D is unclear. Trimming removed 4 bases at V and 1 base at J, with 8 bases between. From germline, CDR1 is GTSNPN and CDR2 SVGIG (reference sequence). The CDR3 is 12 amino acids. The CDR3 loop reads CAWNLGSYEQYF. In DNA form, the CDR3 reads TGTGCCTGGAACCTGGGTTCCTACGAGCAGTACTTC.